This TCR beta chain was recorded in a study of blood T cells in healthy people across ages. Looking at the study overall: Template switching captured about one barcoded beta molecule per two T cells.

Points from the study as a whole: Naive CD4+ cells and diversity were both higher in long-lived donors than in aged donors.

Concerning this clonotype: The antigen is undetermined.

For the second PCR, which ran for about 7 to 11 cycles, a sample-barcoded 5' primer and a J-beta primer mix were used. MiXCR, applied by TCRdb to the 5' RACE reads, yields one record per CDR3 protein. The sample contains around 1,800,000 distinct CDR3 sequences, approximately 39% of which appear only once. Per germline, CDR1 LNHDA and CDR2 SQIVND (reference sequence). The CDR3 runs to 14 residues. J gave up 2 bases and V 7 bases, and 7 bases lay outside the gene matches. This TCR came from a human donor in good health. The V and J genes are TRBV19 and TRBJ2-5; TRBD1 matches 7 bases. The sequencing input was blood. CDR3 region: CASTSGTDQETQYF. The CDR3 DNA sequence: TGTGCCAGTACCTCCGGGACAGATCAAGAGACCCAGTACTTC.